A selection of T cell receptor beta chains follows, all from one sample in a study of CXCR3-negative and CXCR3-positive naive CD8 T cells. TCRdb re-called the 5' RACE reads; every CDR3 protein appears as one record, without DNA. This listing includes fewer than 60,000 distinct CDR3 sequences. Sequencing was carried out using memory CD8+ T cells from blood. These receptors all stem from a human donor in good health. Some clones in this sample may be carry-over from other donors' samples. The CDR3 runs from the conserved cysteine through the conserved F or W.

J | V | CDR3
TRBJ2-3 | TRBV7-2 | CASSGVAGYATDTQYF
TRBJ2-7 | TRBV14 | CASSQDYSSYEQYF
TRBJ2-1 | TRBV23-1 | CASSQSEGSDNEQFF
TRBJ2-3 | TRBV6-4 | CASRDGLTDTQYF
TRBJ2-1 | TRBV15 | CATSRVNREDEQFF
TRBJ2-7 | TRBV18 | CASSPPMGTGVYEQYF
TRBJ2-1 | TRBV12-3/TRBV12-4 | CASSHGQRRNNEQFF
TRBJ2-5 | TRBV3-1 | CASSQRPGTLQETQYF
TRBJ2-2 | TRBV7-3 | CASSDTPNTGELFF
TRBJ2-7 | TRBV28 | CASSPTGGLHSYEQYF
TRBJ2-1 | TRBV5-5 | CASSPWPVNEQFF
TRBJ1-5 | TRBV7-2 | CASSLEGTAYQPQHF
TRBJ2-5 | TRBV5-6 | CASSTGVPQDVQYF
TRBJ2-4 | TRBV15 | CATSSGTGSPAKNIQYF
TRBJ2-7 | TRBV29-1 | CSVELVTGGSYEQYF
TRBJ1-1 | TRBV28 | CASSFRASGGKERTEAFF
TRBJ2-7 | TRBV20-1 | CALEPPGQGFSEQYF